This entry lists 19 T cell receptor beta chains sequenced from one sample in a study of blood T cells in healthy people across ages (dated by TCRdb to the mid-2010s). Libraries were made using 5' RACE. This sample was sequenced with an Illumina HiSeq 2500. A second PCR of 7 to 11 cycles was performed with a sample-barcoded 5' primer and a J-beta primer mix. TCRdb redid the processing of the public reads, applying fastp at Q25 and MiXCR, and retained in-frame beta chains. Every entry covers one CDR3 protein and lists the most common genes and DNA from its rows. Within this sample are around 1,000,000 distinct CDR3 sequences, with less than 25% of them counted one time only. The top ten hold less than 0.85% of the sample. The same sample was also used in a study of T cells of mothers and their children.

The sequenced sample consisted of blood. Source of these receptors: a girl aged 2 to 9 in good health.

The gene calls are TRBV20-1 and TRBJ2-7; TRBD2 is a possible D gene (5 bases). Deletions cut 0 bases from V and 3 bases from J, with 15 bases between. Germline lookup yields CDR1 DFQATT and CDR2 SNEGSKA (reference sequence). This CDR3 comprises 15 residues. CDR3 sequence reads: CSARDLRGQDYEQYF. The CDR3 nucleotides read TGCAGTGCTAGAGATTTACGGGGTCAGGACTACGAGCAGTACTTC.

The V gene is TRBV3-1, the J gene TRBJ2-1; 7 nucleotides agree with TRBD2. The ends lost 4 bases at V and 8 bases at J; junction bases unmatched: 14. Germline V gene lookup returns CDR1 LGHDT and CDR2 YNNKEL (reference sequence). The CDR3 runs 16 residues. The DNA of the CDR3 is TGTGCCAGCAGCCCCGGGGGGACTCCGGTCGGCCATGAGCAGTTCTTC. Its translation is CASSPGGTPVGHEQFF.

This clonotype has just a few counts. The chain couples TRBV12-5 to TRBJ2-5, with D hard to call. The J call may be incorrect, as the DNA end agrees better with TRBJ2-7. The CDR3 loop spans 11 amino acids. The germline CDR1 and CDR2 sequences are LGHNT and FRNRAP. DNA for the CDR3: TGTGCTAGTGGTTTGGCGGACGAGCAGTACTTC. Translated, it gives CASGLADEQYF.

The chain couples TRBV11-1 to TRBJ1-6; D gene unclear. V was clipped by 2 bases and J by 10 bases, with 9 bases between them. Germline CDR1 and CDR2: SGHAT and FQDESV (reference sequence). This CDR3 is 13 amino acids long. The CDR3: CASSLWSGSPLHF. The CDR3 DNA reads TGTGCCAGCAGCTTATGGTCGGGGTCACCCCTCCACTTT. Looking up the rest from reference TRBV11-1 and TRBJ1-6 gives the full variable domain: EAEVAQSPRYKITEKSQAVAFWCDPISGHATLYWYRQILGQGPELLVQFQDESVVDDSQLPKDRFSAERLKGVDSTLKIQPAELGDSAMYLCASSLWSGSPLHFGNGTRLTVT.

J is TRBJ2-5 and V is TRBV29-1; tentative D call: TRBD2 (5 bases). V lost 3 bases and J lost 1, with 12 bases in between. Germline values: CDR1 SQVTM, CDR2 ANQGSEA. The CDR3 runs 14 residues. The CDR3 sequence is CSVEKWGVQETQYF. The CDR3 DNA sequence: TGCAGCGTTGAGAAATGGGGAGTCCAAGAGACCCAGTACTTC. The entire variable domain, with the rest obtained from reference TRBV29-1 and TRBJ2-5, is as follows: SAVISQKPSRDICQRGTSLTIQCQVDSQVTMMFWYRQQPGQSLTLIATANQGSEATYESGFVIDKFPISRPNLTFSTLTVSNMSPEDSSIYLCSVEKWGVQETQYFGPGTRLLVL.

The J gene is TRBJ1-5, the V gene TRBV12-3 or TRBV12-4; D call uncertain. The CDR3 length is 14 residues. Trimming left V 6 bases short and J 4 bases short, with 13 bases between. CDR3 in amino acids: CASSYGRTNQPQHF. CDR3 sequence (DNA): TGTGCCAGCAGCTATGGACGGACGAATCAGCCCCAGCATTTT.

This clonotype has a handful of counts. The gene calls are TRBV7-2 and TRBJ2-2; D is ambiguous. The germline V gene has CDR1 SGHTA and CDR2 FQGNSA. V was clipped by 4 bases and J by 11 bases, with 17 bases between them. This CDR3 contains 14 residues. The CDR3 reads CASSSSLELYELFF. The CDR3 coding sequence is TGTGCCAGCAGCTCCTCTTTAGAGCTGTATGAGCTGTTTTTT.

The chain carries TRBV12-3 or TRBV12-4 and TRBJ2-7; unclear D gene. This CDR3 is 13 amino acids long. V was shortened by 4 bases and J by 4 bases, with 11 bases between the two germline ends. The chain's CDR3 is CASSYILRYEQYF. The CDR3 DNA is TGTGCCAGCAGTTACATCTTGAGGTACGAGCAGTACTTC.

The genes are TRBV7-8 and TRBJ2-3, with D possibly TRBD2 on 6 matching bases. Trimming left V 5 bases short and J 6 bases short, with 18 bases between. The CDR3 contains 15 residues. Germline loops: CDR1 SGHVS, CDR2 FQNEAQ. The CDR3 DNA follows: TGTGCCAGCAGCCACCCTTCCCGGGGGATGGATACGCAGTATTTT. It yields the protein CASSHPSRGMDTQYF.

This chain uses TRBV29-1 with TRBJ1-4; 8 nucleotides match TRBD1. Trimming took 6 bases from V and 4 from J; bases not matched to a gene: 4. Germline V gene data show CDR1 as SQVTM and CDR2 as ANQGSEA. The CDR3 covers 13 residues. The CDR3 DNA reads as TGCAGCGTAGGACAGGGTGGTAATGAAAAACTGTTTTTT. This encodes CSVGQGGNEKLFF.

This clonotype was observed a few times. This CDR3 fails to terminate in the conserved phenylalanine or tryptophan, so it likely reflects a read error. The DNA is omitted, as the CDR3 cannot be located on it reliably, and the CDR3 follows TCRdb's listing. The V gene is TRBV5-5, the J gene TRBJ2-7. Germline V gene data show CDR1 as SGHKS and CDR2 as YYEKEE (reference sequence). The CDR3 is 9 amino acids in total, end residues counted. The CDR3 sequence is CASSLNSGC.

This clonotype has just a few counts. The chain is built from TRBV6-1 and TRBJ1-2, with D unclear. V was pared by 4 bases and J by 4 bases, with 7 bases between. Germline CDR1 MNHNS, CDR2 SASEGT. The CDR3 consists of 12 residues. The CDR3 loop reads CASSGRFYGYTF. Written as DNA, the CDR3 is TGTGCCAGCAGTGGACGGTTCTATGGCTACACCTTC.

This clonotype was seen more than once but under ten times. The rearrangement joins TRBV7-2 to TRBJ1-1, with D possibly being TRBD1 (5 bases). The CDR3 extends over 13 amino acids. Trimming pared 3 bases from V and 5 bases from J, leaving 10 bases between. Per the germline V gene, CDR1 is SGHTA and CDR2 is FQGNSA. DNA for the CDR3: TGTGCCAGCAGCTTGACAGTTAGGACTGAAGCTTTCTTT. Its protein product is CASSLTVRTEAFF.

The chain joins TRBV20-1 to TRBJ1-2; TRBD1 matches at 9 bases. This CDR3 spans 12 amino acids. V dropped 5 bases and J dropped 14; count of bases not matched to a gene: 12. Germline assignment: CDR1 DFQATT and CDR2 SNEGSKA (reference sequence). DNA of the CDR3: TGCAGTGCTCCCGACAGACGACAGGGGGGGACCTTC. Translated, it gives CSAPDRRQGGTF.

This rearrangement joins TRBV2 to TRBJ2-1; D perhaps matches TRBD2 (6 bases). The germline V and J ends were trimmed by 3 bases and 5 bases, with 14 bases remaining between them. CDR1 and CDR2 from the germline V gene are SNHLY and FYNNEI. The CDR3 has 15 amino acids. CDR3 in DNA: TGTGCCAGCAGTGATTTTGGGGGGTCCGACAATGAGCAGTTCTTC. This encodes CASSDFGGSDNEQFF.

This clonotype was observed once. This rearrangement joins TRBV3-1 to TRBJ2-2; D gene uncertain. V lost 0 bases and J lost 5, with 16 bases in between. The CDR3 is 17 residues long. Germline CDR1 and CDR2: LGHDT and YNNKEL (reference sequence). The CDR3 reads CASSQDGPTLLTGELFF. The CDR3 coding sequence is TGTGCCAGCAGCCAAGATGGCCCCACGCTCCTTACCGGGGAGCTGTTTTTT.

The chain combines TRBV12-3 or TRBV12-4 with TRBJ2-1, with D possibly being TRBD1 (7 bases). This CDR3 comprises 15 residues. The germline V and J ends were trimmed by 8 bases and 0 bases, with 14 bases remaining between them. CDR3 in DNA: TGTGCCAGCTCTCCAGGGGGAGGCTCCTACAATGAGCAGTTCTTC. Encoded protein: CASSPGGGSYNEQFF.

The genes are TRBV29-1 and TRBJ2-5, with D possibly TRBD1 on 5 matching bases. V was cut by 4 bases and J by 2 bases, with 8 bases left in between. This CDR3 spans 12 amino acids. Germline lookup yields CDR1 SQVTM and CDR2 ANQGSEA. The CDR3 sequence: CSVARDQETQYF. CDR3 nucleotides: TGCAGCGTTGCCAGGGATCAAGAGACCCAGTACTTC.

The rearrangement links TRBV20-1 to TRBJ2-5, with no clear D. Judging by the DNA end, TRBJ2-7 fits better; the J call may be wrong. The germline CDR1 and CDR2 sequences are DFQATT and SNEGSKA (reference sequence). The CDR3 is 13 amino acids. The DNA of the CDR3 is TGCAGTGCCATACCGTGGCTCCTGGACGAGCAGTACTTC. It translates to CSAIPWLLDEQYF.